Listed below are T cell receptor beta chains from one sample, sequenced in a study of a mutant IDH1 vaccine in newly diagnosed glioma. No antigens are known for them. Using immunoSEQ multiplex PCR, the repertoire was profiled, and TCRdb retains in-frame clones only, with some absent. This table holds 50,000 to 70,000 clones, 87% found once. The source material was PBMCs, sampled from a glioma patient whose treatment included an IDH1 peptide vaccine. All receptors derive from a man aged 35 to 55 with glioma. The CDR3 runs from the conserved cysteine through the conserved F or W. A D gene is named only where the DNA matches it firmly. Part of the rows lack a size; the others show once, few, many or a class for expanded clones.

>.|TRBV5-4|TRBJ1-2|TRBD1
TGTGCCAGCGACTTAAGGGACAGGGGCTTCTATGGCTACACCTTC
CASDLRDRGFYGYTF
>few|TRBV18|TRBJ2-7|.
TGTGCCAGCTCTACCACCCCCAGGGGGGGCGACGAGCAGTACTTC
CASSTTPRGGDEQYF
>.|TRBV7-9|TRBJ1-1|.
TGTGCCAGCAGCTTATATTCTGAAAGCCAACGTGAAGCTTTCTTT
CASSLYSESQREAFF
>.|TRBV28|TRBJ2-7|.
TGTGCCAGCAGTGGGGGGCGGGGGCGAGAGCAGTACTTC
CASSGGRGREQYF
>.|TRBV7-2|TRBJ2-7|.
TGTGCCAGCAGCTTAGTTCCCCACGAGCAGTACTTC
CASSLVPHEQYF
>.|TRBV9|TRBJ2-2|TRBD2
TGTGCCAGCAGCCAGACTAGCGGGAGGACGAACACCGGGGAGCTGTTTTTT
CASSQTSGRTNTGELFF
>.|TRBV19|TRBJ2-2|.
TGTGCCAGTAGTATGGGGGGCCACTGGGGAACCGGGGAGCTGTTTTTT
CASSMGGHWGTGELFF
>.|TRBV25-1|TRBJ2-1|.
TGTGCCAGCAGTGAATTTGAGACCATGAGCTCCTACAATGAGCAGTTCTTC
CASSEFETMSSYNEQFF
>.|TRBV30|TRBJ1-3|.
TGTGCCTGGAGACAGGGTGGAAACACCATATATTTT
CAWRQGGNTIYF
>.|TRBV19|TRBJ2-2|.
TGTGCCAGTAGTATCCGGGGTATGACCGGGGAGCTGTTTTTT
CASSIRGMTGELFF
>.|TRBV18|TRBJ2-7|.
TGTGCCAGCTCACCAGTGACAGGCCTACGGCGAACCGAGCAGTACTTC
CASSPVTGLRRTEQYF
>.|TRBV15|TRBJ2-1|.
TGTGCCACCAGCAGATCCGGCCGGACGACCGGGAATGAGCAGTTCTTC
CATSRSGRTTGNEQFF
>once|TRBV18|TRBJ2-5|.
TGTGCCAGCTCACCAGACGGCGAGACCCAGTACTTC
CASSPDGETQYF
>.|TRBV7-2|TRBJ2-1|TRBD2
TGTGCCAGCAGCTTAGCTCATACTAGCGGGAGGGGGACCTACAATGAGCAGTTCTTC
CASSLAHTSGRGTYNEQFF
>once|TRBV14|TRBJ2-3|.
TGTGCCAGCAGCCTAATTGGGGCAGCTTATACGCAGTATTTT
CASSLIGAAYTQYF
>.|TRBV19|TRBJ1-1|TRBD1
TGTGCCAGCGAAGGGACAGCCAATGAAGCTTTCTTT
CASEGTANEAFF
>.|TRBV27|TRBJ2-7|.
TGTGCCAGCAGAATAAACCGGGACAACCCCTACGAGCAGTACTTC
CASRINRDNPYEQYF
>.|TRBV5-1|TRBJ2-3|TRBD1
TGCGCCAGCAGCCCGGGACAGTCTAGCACAGATACGCAGTATTTT
CASSPGQSSTDTQYF
>few|TRBV2|TRBJ2-1|.
TGTGCCAGCAGTCAACTAGGGGGCGGGAAGTTCTTC
CASSQLGGGKFF
>.|TRBV6-5|TRBJ2-3|.
TGTGCCAGCAGTTACTCGCGGGGAGATACGCAGTATTTT
CASSYSRGDTQYF
>.|TRBV5-1|TRBJ2-3|.
TGCGCCAGCAGCTTGGCGGCAGGTTACACAGATACGCAGTATTTT
CASSLAAGYTDTQYF
>.|TRBV6-1|TRBJ2-7|.
TGTGCCAGCAGTGTCTACGAGCAGTACTTC
CASSVYEQYF
>.|TRBV7-6|TRBJ2-1|.
TGTGCCAGCAGCTCCTCCACGGGGAGCTCCTACAATGAGCAGTTCTTC
CASSSSTGSSYNEQFF
>.|TRBV7-7|TRBJ1-1|.
TGTGCTAGCAGTCCTACCGACAGGTTCGCTGAAGCTTTCTTT
CASSPTDRFAEAFF
>.|TRBV7-8|TRBJ2-7|TRBD2
TGTGCCAGCAGCTATAGCGGGAGTATCTACGAGCAGTACTTC
CASSYSGSIYEQYF
>once|TRBV5-1|TRBJ2-7|TRBD1
TGCGCCAGCAGCTCGGGACAGGGAGCCTACGAGCAGTACTTC
CASSSGQGAYEQYF
>few|TRBV4-1|TRBJ2-1|TRBD2
TGCGCCAGCAGTCGCGGACTAGCCGATGAGCAGTTCTTC
CASSRGLADEQFF
>.|TRBV5-1|TRBJ2-1|.
TGCGCCAGCAGCTTGGGGGCTAGCGCTAATGAGCAGTTCTTC
CASSLGASANEQFF
>.|TRBV28|TRBJ2-5|.
TGTGCCAGCAGAGGTTGGGAGACCCAGTACTTC
CASRGWETQYF
>.|TRBV9|TRBJ2-3|.
TGTGCCAGCAGCGTAGAGGGACTCAAACCGACAGATACGCAGTATTTT
CASSVEGLKPTDTQYF
>.|TRBV19|TRBJ1-3|.
TGTGCCAGTAGAGTCGTGGGGTTCGCTGGAAACACCATATATTTT
CASRVVGFAGNTIYF
>.|TRBV19|TRBJ2-1|.
TGTGCCAGACGACCGGCGGATGAGCAGTTCTTC
CARRPADEQFF
>few|TRBV19|TRBJ1-5|.
TGTGCCAGTCAGCAAGCCCCCCAGCCCCAGCATTTT
CASQQAPQPQHF
>.|TRBV4-2|TRBJ2-7|TRBD1
TGTGCCAGCAGCCAAGCGGGGACAGGGTCCTACGAGCAGTACTTC
CASSQAGTGSYEQYF
>.|TRBV2|TRBJ1-4|TRBD1
TGTGCCAGCAGTGGGGACAGATTTAATGAAAAACTGTTTTTT
CASSGDRFNEKLFF
>.|TRBV7-9|TRBJ2-2|TRBD2
TGTGCCAGCAGCGGCGGACTAGCGGGCACCGGGGAGCTGTTTTTT
CASSGGLAGTGELFF
>.|TRBV11-2|TRBJ2-3|TRBD1
TGTGCCAGCAGCTATTACCGCCGTTGGGACAGGGGTACAGATACGCAGTATTTT
CASSYYRRWDRGTDTQYF
>once|TRBV7-2|TRBJ2-5|.
TGTGCCAGCAGCCGCTCACGGGGGGAGACCCAGTACTTC
CASSRSRGETQYF
>.|TRBV19|TRBJ2-5|.
TGTGCCAGTAGTGACCTCGGGCGAGCGCCAGAGACCCAGTACTTC
CASSDLGRAPETQYF
>.|TRBV4-1|TRBJ2-1|TRBD2
TGCGCCAGCAGCTCGGGGGCTAGCGGGGGTGGATATGAGCAGTTCTTC
CASSSGASGGGYEQFF